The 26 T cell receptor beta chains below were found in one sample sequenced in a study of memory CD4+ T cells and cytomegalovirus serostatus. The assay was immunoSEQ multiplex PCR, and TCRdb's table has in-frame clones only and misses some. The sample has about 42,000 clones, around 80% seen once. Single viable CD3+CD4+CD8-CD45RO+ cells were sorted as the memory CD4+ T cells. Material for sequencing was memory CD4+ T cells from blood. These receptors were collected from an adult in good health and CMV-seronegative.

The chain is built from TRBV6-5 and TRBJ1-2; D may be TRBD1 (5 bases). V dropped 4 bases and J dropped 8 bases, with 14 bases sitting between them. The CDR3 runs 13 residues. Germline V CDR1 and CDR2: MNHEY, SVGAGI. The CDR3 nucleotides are TGTGCCAGCAGTTCCCCGGGGGGTTACGGCTACACCTTC. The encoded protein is CASSSPGGYGYTF.

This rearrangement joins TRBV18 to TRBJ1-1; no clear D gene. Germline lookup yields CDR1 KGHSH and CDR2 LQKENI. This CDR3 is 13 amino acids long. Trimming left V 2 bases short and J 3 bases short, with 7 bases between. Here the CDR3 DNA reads TGTGCCAGCTCACCAATAATCGACACTGAAGCTTTCTTT. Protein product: CASSPIIDTEAFF.

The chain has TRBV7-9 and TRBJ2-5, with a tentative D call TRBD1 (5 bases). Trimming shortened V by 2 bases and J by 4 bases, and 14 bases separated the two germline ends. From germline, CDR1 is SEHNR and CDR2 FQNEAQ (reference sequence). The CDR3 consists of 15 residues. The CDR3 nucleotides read TGTGCCAGCAGCTTAAGGGGAAGTCTGGGAGAGACCCAGTACTTC. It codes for CASSLRGSLGETQYF.

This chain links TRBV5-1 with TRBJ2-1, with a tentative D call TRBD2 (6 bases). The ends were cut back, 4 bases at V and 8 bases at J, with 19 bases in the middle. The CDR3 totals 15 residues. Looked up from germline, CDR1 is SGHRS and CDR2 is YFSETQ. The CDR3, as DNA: TGCGCCAGCAGCCCCCGGGAGCTCCCACCCGATGAGCAGTTCTTC. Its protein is CASSPRELPPDEQFF.

CDR3 coding DNA: TGTGCCAGCAGTTTAAGCGGGGGGCTTTGGAATACGCAGTATTTT. Translated, it gives CASSLSGGLWNTQYF. The rearrangement joins TRBV27 to TRBJ2-3; 9 nucleotides agree with TRBD2. The CDR3 is 15 amino acids. The germline V gene has CDR1 MNHEY and CDR2 SMNVEV (reference sequence). Germline trimming cut 2 bases from V and 7 bases from J; bases unmatched to any gene: 7.

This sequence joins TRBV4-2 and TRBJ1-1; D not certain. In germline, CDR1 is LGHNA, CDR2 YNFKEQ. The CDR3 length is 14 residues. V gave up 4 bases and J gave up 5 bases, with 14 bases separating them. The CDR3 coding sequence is TGTGCCAGCAGCCCACCCCTTGTTACGACTGAAGCTTTCTTT. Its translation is CASSPPLVTTEAFF.

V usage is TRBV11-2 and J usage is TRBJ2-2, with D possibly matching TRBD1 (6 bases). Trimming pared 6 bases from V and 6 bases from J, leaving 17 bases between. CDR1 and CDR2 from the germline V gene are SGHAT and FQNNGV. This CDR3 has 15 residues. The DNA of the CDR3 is TGTGCCAGCAGTGCTACACAGGGTTTGGCCGGGGAGCTGTTTTTT. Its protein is CASSATQGLAGELFF.

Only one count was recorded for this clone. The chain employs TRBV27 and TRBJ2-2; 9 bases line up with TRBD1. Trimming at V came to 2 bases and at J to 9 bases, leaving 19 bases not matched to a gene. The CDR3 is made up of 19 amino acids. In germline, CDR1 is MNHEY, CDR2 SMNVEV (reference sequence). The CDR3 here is CASSLTRQTDNRGPRELFF. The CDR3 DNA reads TGTGCCAGCAGTTTAACCCGACAAACCGACAACAGGGGGCCCCGGGAGCTGTTTTTT.

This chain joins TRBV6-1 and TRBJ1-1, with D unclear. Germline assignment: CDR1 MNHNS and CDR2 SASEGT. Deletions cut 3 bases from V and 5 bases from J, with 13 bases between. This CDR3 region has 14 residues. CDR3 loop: CASSERGPTTEAFF. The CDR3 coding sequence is TGTGCCAGCAGTGAGCGGGGTCCCACTACTGAAGCTTTCTTT.

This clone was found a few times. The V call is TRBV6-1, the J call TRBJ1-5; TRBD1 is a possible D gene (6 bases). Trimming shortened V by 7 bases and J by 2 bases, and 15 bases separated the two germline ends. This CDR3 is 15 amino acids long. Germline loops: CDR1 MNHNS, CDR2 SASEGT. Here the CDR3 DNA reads TGTGCCAGCACCAACAGGGTGGTGGGCAATCAGCCCCAGCATTTT. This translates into CASTNRVVGNQPQHF.

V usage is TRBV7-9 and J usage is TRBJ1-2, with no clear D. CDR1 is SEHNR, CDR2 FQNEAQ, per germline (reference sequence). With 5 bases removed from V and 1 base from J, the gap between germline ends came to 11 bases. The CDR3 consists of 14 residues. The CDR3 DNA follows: TGTGCCAGCAGCCAACCCGGCGGTAACTATGGCTACACCTTC. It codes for CASSQPGGNYGYTF.

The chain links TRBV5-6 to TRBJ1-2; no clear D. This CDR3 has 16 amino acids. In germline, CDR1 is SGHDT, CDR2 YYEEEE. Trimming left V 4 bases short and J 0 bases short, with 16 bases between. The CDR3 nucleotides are TGTGCCAGCAGCGCGGGCCAAGGCTTTACTAACTATGGCTACACCTTC. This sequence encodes CASSAGQGFTNYGYTF.

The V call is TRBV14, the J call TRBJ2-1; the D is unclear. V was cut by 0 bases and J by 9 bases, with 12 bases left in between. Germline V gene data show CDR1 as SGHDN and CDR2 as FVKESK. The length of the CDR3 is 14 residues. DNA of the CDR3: TGTGCCAGCAGCCAAGATCCCCTGGGCCGTGAGCAGTTCTTC. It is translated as CASSQDPLGREQFF. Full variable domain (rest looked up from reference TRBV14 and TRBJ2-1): EAGVTQFPSHSVIEKGQTVTLRCDPISGHDNLYWYRRVMGKEIKFLLHFVKESKQDESGMPNNRFLAERTGGTYSTLKVQPAELEDSGVYFCASSQDPLGREQFFGPGTRLTVL.

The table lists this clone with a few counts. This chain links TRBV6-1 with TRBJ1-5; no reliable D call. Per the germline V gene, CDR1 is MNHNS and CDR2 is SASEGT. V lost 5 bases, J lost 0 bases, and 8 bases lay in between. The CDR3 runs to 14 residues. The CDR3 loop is CASSLGSSNQPQHF. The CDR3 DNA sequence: TGTGCCAGCAGTCTTGGATCTAGCAATCAGCCCCAGCATTTT.

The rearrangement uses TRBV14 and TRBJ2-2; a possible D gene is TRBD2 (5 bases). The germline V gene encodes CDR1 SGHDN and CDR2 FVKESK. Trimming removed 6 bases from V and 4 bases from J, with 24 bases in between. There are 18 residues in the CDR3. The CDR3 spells CASSHDTFGSSFTGELFF. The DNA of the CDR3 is TGTGCCAGCAGTCATGATACTTTTGGGAGCAGCTTCACCGGGGAGCTGTTTTTT.

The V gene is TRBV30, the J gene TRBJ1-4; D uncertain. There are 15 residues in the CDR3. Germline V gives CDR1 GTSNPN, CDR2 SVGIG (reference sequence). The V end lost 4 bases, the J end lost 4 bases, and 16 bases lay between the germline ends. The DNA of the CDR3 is TGTGCCTGGACCCCCTTAGGTGGGCTTAATGAAAAACTGTTTTTT. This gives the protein CAWTPLGGLNEKLFF.

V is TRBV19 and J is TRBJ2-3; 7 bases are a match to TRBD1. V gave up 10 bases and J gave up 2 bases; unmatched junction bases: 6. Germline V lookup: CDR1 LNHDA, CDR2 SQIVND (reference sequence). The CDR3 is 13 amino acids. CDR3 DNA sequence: TGTGCCACCCGGGACAGACTCACAGATACGCAGTATTTT. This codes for CATRDRLTDTQYF.

CDR3 residues: CASSRTGILRGNTIYF. The DNA for the CDR3 is TGTGCCAGCAGCCGGACAGGTATTCTTCGAGGAAACACCATATATTTT. The V gene is TRBV7-9, the J gene TRBJ1-3, with TRBD1 matching 7 bases. V was clipped by 5 bases and J by 4 bases; unmatched bases: 11. Looked up from germline, CDR1 is SEHNR and CDR2 is FQNEAQ (reference sequence). There are 16 residues in the CDR3.

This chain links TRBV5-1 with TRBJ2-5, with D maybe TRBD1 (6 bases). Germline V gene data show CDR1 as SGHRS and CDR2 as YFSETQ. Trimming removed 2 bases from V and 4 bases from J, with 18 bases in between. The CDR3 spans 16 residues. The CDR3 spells CASSFGRGGAGETQYF. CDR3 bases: TGCGCCAGCAGCTTTGGGCGTGGGGGCGCCGGAGAGACCCAGTACTTC.

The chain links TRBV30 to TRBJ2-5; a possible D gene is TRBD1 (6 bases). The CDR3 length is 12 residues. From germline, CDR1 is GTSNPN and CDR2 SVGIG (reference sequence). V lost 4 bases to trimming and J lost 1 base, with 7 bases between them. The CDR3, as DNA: TGTGCCTGGACACAGGGCCAAGAGACCCAGTACTTC. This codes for CAWTQGQETQYF. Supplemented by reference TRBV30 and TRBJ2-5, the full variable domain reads SQTIHQWPATLVQPVGSPLSLECTVEGTSNPNLYWYRQAAGRGLQLLFYSVGIGQISSEVPQNLSASRPQDRQFILSSKKLLLSDSGFYLCAWTQGQETQYFGPGTRLLVL.

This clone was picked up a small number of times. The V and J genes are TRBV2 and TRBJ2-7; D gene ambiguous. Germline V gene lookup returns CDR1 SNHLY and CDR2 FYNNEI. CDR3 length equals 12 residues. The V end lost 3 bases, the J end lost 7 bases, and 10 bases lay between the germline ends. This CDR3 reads CASSDRFGEQYF. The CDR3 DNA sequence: TGTGCCAGCAGTGACAGGTTCGGGGAGCAGTACTTC.

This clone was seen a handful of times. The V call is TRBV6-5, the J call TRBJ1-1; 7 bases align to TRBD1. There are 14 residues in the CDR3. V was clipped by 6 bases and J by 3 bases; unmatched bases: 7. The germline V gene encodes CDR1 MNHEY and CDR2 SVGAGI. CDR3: CASRYTGVYTEAFF. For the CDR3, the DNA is TGTGCCAGCAGGTATACAGGGGTGTACACTGAAGCTTTCTTT.

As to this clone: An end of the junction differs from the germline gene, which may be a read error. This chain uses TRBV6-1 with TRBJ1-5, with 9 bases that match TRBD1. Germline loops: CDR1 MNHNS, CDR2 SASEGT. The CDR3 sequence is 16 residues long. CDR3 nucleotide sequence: TGTGCCATCAGTGAACCCAATACAGGGGGCCTTGAGCCCCAGCATTTT. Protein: CAISEPNTGGLEPQHF.

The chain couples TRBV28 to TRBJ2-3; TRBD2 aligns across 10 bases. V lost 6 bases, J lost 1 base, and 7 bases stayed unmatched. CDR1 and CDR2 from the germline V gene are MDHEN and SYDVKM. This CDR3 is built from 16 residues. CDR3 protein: CASRGRLAGRTDTQYF. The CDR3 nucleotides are TGTGCCAGCAGAGGGCGACTAGCGGGTCGCACAGATACGCAGTATTTT.

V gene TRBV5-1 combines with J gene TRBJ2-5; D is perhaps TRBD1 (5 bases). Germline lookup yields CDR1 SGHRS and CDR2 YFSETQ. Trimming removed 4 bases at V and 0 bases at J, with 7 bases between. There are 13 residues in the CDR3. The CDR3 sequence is CASSPDNQETQYF. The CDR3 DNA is TGCGCCAGCAGCCCGGACAACCAAGAGACCCAGTACTTC.

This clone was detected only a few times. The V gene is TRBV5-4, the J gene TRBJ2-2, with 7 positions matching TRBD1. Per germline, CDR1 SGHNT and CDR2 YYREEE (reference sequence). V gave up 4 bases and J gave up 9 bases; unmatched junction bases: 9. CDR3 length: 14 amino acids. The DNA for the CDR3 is TGTGCCAGCAGCCCGGGACAGTCGATGAGGGAGCTGTTTTTT. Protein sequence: CASSPGQSMRELFF.